The 5 T cell receptor beta chains given below trace back to one sample, sequenced in a study of cytomegalovirus exposure and HLA in healthy donors. PCR used 60 Vbeta primers and 13 Jbeta primers. Here immunoSEQ multiplex PCR was the method, and the copy in TCRdb shows in-frame clones only, minus some. This sample yields some 150,000 clones, of which around 80% are seen a single time; about 9.5% belongs to the top ten. Sequenced material: PBMCs. These receptors were obtained from a man aged 18 to 30 in good health and CMV-seropositive.

This chain joins TRBV27 and TRBJ2-5; 10 positions agree with TRBD1. The J call may be wrong; the DNA end is better matched by TRBJ2-7. This CDR3 has 15 amino acids. Germline CDR1 reads MNHEY; CDR2 reads SMNVEV (reference sequence). The CDR3 sequence is CASSWSGQGDNEQYF. Here the CDR3 DNA reads TGTGCCAGCAGTTGGTCAGGACAGGGGGACAACGAGCAGTACTTC.

The genes are TRBV29-1 and TRBJ2-2; TRBD1 is a possible D gene (5 bases). The CDR3 is 12 amino acids. CDR1 SQVTM and CDR2 ANQGSEA come from the germline V gene. DNA of the CDR3: TGCAGAGGGGCAGGTAACACCGGGGAGCTGTTTTTT. Its protein product is CRGAGNTGELFF.

This sequence joins TRBV29-1 and TRBJ2-3; 10 positions agree with TRBD1. Germline CDR1 is SQVTM and CDR2 is ANQGSEA. J lost 0 bases, V lost 6 bases, and 12 bases had no gene match. The length of the CDR3 is 17 residues. The CDR3: CSVTGTGAPTSTDTQYF. CDR3 nucleotides: TGCAGCGTAACCGGGACAGGGGCCCCAACTAGCACAGATACGCAGTATTTT.

This sequence joins TRBV14 and TRBJ2-5, with D perhaps TRBD2 (7 bases). V dropped 8 bases and J dropped 0 bases, with 13 bases sitting between them. The CDR3 totals 14 residues. Per the germline V gene, CDR1 is SGHDN and CDR2 is FVKESK. Written as DNA, the CDR3 is TGTGCCAGCTCGAGGGGGGGACACCAAGAGACCCAGTACTTC. Its protein is CASSRGGHQETQYF.

The V gene is TRBV6-1, the J gene TRBJ2-7; a possible D gene is TRBD1 (6 bases). Germline CDR1 MNHNS, CDR2 SASEGT. Trimming removed 6 bases at V and 2 bases at J, with 11 bases between. The CDR3 loop spans 13 amino acids. Here the CDR3 DNA reads TGTGCCAGCAGCGGGACAATGCCCTACGAGCAGTACTTC. This translates into CASSGTMPYEQYF.